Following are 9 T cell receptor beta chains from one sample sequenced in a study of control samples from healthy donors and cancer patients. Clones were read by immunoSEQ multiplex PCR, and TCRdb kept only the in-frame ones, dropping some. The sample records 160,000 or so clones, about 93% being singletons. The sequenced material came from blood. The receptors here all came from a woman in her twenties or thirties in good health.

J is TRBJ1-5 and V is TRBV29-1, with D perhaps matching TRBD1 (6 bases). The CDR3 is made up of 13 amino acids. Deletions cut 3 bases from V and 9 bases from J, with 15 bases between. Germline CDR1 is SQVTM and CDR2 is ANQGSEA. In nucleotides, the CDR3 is TGCAGCGTTGAGGAGGGGGAGGATACGCCCCAGCATTTT. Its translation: CSVEEGEDTPQHF.

CDR3 nucleotide sequence: TGTGCCAGCAGCTCCCGGGCCACCAGCTCCTACAATGAGCAGTTCTTC. It codes for CASSSRATSSYNEQFF. The chain links TRBV11-3 to TRBJ2-1; D gene unclear. The V gene's germline CDR1 is SGHNT and CDR2 YENEEA. With 4 bases removed from V and 0 bases from J, the gap between germline ends came to 13 bases. This CDR3 region has 16 residues.

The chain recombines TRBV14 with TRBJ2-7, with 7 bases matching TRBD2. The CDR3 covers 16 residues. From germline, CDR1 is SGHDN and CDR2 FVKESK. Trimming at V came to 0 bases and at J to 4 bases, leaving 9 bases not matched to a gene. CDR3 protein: CASSQDGPGLPYEQYF. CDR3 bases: TGTGCCAGCAGCCAAGATGGGCCGGGACTACCTTACGAGCAGTACTTC.

The CDR3 spells CASSRGTGTEAFF. CDR3 nucleotide sequence: TGTGCCAGCAGTCGGGGAACGGGCACTGAAGCTTTCTTT. The V gene is TRBV27, the J gene TRBJ1-1; D is uncertain. CDR3 length: 13 residues. The germline V gene encodes CDR1 MNHEY and CDR2 SMNVEV (reference sequence). Trimming took 5 bases from V and 4 from J, leaving 11 bases between them.

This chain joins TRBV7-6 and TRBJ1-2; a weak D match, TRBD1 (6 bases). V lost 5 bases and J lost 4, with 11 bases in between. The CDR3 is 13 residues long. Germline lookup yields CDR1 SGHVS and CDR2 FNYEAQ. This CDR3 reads CASSALDSYGYTF. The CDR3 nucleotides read TGTGCCAGCAGCGCGCTGGACAGCTATGGCTACACCTTC.

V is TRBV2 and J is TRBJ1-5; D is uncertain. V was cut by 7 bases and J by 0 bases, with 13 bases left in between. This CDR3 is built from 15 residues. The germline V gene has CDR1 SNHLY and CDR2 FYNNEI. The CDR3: CASTRGLYSNQPQHF. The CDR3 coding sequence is TGTGCCAGCACGAGAGGGCTCTATAGCAATCAGCCCCAGCATTTT. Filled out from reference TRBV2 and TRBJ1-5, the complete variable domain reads EPEVTQTPSHQVTQMGQEVILRCVPISNHLYFYWYRQILGQKVEFLVSFYNNEISEKSEIFDDQFSVERPDGSNFTLKIRSTKLEDSAMYFCASTRGLYSNQPQHFGDGTRLSIL.

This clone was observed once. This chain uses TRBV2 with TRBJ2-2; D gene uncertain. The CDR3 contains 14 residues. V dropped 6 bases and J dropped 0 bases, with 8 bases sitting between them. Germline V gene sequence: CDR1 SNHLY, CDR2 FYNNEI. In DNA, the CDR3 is TGTGCCAGCAGAAAAGCCTCGAACACCGGGGAGCTGTTTTTT. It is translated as CASRKASNTGELFF.

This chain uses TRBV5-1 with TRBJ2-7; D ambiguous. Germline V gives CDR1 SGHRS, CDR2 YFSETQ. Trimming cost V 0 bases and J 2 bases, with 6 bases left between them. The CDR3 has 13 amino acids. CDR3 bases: TGCGCCAGCAGCTTGGAGTCTACCTACGAGCAGTACTTC. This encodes CASSLESTYEQYF.

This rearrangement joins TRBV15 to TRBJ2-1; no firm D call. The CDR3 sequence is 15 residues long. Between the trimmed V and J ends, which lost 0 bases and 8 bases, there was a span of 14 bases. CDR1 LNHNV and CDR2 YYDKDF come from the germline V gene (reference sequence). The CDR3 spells CATSRDQRSTYEQFF. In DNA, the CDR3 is TGTGCCACCAGCAGAGATCAACGGAGCACATATGAGCAGTTCTTC.